This T cell receptor (beta chain) appears in the sequencing data of a study of radiation and T cells in renal cell carcinoma. The protocol was immunoSEQ multiplex PCR, while the TCRdb copy is restricted to in-frame clones and leaves out a portion. The data show under 150,000 clones, with approximately 80% seen just once and around 1.8% held by the top ten. Specified time point: blood 2 weeks post-SBRT. The sample's treatment: 15 Gy SBRT to primary tumor, nephrectomy 4 weeks later. Findings and limits, study-wide: Without pretreatment biopsies, baseline tumor clonotype presence was undetermined.

To note about this clone: Antigen: not known.

Sequencing used blood, obtained from a patient whose treatment included radiotherapy and nephrectomy. The clonotype comes from a woman aged 55-69 years with renal cell carcinoma.

The CDR3 spells CASSLLGGPGSPLHF. Written as DNA, the CDR3 is TGCGCCAGCAGCCTGCTTGGCGGTCCAGGTTCACCCCTCCACTTT. The chain couples TRBV5-1 to TRBJ1-6; D is ambiguous. V was cut by 4 bases and J by 9 bases, with 17 bases left in between. The CDR3 is made up of 15 amino acids. Germline-derived CDR1 and CDR2 are SGHRS and YFSETQ.